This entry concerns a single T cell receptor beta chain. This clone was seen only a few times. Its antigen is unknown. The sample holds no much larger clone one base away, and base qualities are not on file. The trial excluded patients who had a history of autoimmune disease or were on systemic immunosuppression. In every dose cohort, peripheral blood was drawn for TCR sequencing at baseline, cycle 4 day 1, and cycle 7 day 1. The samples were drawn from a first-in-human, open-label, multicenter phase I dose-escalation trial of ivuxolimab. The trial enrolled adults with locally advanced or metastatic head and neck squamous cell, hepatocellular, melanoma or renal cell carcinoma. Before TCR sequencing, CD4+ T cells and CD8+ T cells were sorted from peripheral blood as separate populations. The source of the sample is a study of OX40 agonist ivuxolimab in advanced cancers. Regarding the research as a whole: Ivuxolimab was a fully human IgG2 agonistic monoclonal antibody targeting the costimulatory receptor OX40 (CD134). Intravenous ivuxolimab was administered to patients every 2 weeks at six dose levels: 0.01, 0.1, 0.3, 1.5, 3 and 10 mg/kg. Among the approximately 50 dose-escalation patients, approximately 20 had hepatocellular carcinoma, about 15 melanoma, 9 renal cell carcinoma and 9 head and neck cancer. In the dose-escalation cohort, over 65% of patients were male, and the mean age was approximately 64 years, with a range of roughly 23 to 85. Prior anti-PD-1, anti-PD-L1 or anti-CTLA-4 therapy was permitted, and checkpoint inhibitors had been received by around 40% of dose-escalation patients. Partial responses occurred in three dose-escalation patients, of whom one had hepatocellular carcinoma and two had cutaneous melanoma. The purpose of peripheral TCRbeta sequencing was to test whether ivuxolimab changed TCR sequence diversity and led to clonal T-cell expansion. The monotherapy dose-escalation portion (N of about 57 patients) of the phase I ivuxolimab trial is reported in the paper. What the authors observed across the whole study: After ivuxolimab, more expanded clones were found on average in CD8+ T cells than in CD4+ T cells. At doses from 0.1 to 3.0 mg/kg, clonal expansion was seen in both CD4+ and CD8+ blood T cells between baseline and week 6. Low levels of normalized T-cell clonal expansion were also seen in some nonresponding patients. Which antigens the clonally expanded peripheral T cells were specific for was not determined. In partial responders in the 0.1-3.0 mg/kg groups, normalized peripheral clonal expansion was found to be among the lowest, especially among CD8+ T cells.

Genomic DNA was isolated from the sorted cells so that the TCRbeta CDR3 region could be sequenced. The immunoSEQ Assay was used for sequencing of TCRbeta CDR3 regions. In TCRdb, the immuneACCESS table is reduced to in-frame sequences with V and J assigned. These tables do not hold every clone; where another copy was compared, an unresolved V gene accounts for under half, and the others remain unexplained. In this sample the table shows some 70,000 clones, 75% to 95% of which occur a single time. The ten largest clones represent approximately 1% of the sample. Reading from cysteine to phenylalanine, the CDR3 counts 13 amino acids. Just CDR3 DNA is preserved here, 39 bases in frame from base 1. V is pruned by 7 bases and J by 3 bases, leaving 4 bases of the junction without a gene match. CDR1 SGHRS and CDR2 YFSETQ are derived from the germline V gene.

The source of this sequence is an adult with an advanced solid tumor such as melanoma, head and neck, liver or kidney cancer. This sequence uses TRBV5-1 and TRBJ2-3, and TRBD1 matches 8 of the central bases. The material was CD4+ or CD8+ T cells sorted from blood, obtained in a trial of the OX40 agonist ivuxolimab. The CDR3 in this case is CASATGGTDTQYF. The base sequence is TGCGCCAGCGCCACAGGGGGAACAGATACGCAGTATTTT.